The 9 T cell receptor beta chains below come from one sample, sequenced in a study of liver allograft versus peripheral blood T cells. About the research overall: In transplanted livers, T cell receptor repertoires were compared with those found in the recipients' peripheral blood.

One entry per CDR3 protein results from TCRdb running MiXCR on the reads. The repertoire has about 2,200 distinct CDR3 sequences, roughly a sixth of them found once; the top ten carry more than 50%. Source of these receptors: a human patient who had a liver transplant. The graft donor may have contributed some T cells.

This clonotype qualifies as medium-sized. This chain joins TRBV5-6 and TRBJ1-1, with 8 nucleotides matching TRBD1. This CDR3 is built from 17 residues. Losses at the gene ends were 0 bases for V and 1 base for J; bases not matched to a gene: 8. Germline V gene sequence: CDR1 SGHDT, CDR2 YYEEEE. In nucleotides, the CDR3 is TGTGCCAGCAGCTTGGCTAATATAGGACAGGGGAACACTGAAGCTTTCTTT. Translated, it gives CASSLANIGQGNTEAFF.

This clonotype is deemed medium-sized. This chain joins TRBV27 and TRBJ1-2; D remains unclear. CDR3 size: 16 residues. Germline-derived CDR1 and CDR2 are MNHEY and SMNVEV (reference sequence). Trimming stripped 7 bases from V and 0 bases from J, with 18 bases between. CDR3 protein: CASTVAGGSSNYGYTF. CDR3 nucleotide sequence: TGTGCCAGCACTGTCGCAGGCGGGTCCTCTAACTATGGCTACACCTTC.

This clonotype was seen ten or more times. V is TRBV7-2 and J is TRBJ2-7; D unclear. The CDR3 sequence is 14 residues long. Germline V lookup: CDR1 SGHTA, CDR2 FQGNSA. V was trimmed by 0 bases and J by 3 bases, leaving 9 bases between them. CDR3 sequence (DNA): TGTGCCAGCAGCTTAGCGGGTTGGAGCTACGAGCAGTACTTC. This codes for CASSLAGWSYEQYF.

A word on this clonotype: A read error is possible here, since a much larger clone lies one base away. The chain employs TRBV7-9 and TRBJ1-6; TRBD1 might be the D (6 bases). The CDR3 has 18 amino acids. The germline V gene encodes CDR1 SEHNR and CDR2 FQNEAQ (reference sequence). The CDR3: CASSFADSLSSYNSTLHF. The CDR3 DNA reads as TGTGCCAGCAGTTTCGCGGACAGTTTAAGCTCCTATAATTCAACCCTCCACTTT.

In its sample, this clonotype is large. CDR3 protein: CASTPWGAGANVLTF. For the CDR3, the DNA is TGTGCCAGCACCCCCTGGGGAGCTGGGGCCAACGTCCTGACTTTC. The rearrangement uses TRBV9 and TRBJ2-6, with D perhaps TRBD2 (5 bases). Trimming took 6 bases from V and 2 from J, leaving 12 bases between them. Per the germline V gene, CDR1 is SGDLS and CDR2 is YYNGEE. CDR3 size: 15 residues.

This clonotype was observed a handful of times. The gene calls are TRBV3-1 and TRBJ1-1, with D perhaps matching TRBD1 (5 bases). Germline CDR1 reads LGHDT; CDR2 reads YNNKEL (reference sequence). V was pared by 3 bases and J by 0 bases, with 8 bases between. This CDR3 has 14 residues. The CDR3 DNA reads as TGTGCCAGCAGCCAGGAGACAGTGAACACTGAAGCTTTCTTT. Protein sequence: CASSQETVNTEAFF.

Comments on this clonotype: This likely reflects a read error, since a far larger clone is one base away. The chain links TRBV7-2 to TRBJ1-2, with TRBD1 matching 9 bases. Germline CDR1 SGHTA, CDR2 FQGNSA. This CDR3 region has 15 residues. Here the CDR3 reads CAISFRDRAFDGYTF. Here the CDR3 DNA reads TGTGCCATCAGCTTCCGGGACAGGGCTTTCGATGGCTACACCTTC.

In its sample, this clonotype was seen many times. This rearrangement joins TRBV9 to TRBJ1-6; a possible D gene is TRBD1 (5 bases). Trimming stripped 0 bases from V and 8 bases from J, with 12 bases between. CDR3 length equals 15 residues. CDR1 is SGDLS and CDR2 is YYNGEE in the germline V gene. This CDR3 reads CASSVGRGVDSPLHF. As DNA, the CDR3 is TGTGCCAGCAGCGTAGGTAGGGGCGTAGATTCACCCCTCCACTTT.

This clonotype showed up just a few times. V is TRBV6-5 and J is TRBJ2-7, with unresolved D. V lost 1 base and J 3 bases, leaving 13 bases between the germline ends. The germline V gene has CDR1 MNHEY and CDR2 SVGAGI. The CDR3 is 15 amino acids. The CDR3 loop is CASSYLGLLGYEQYF. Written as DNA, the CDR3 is TGTGCCAGCAGTTACTTAGGCCTCCTAGGCTACGAGCAGTACTTC.